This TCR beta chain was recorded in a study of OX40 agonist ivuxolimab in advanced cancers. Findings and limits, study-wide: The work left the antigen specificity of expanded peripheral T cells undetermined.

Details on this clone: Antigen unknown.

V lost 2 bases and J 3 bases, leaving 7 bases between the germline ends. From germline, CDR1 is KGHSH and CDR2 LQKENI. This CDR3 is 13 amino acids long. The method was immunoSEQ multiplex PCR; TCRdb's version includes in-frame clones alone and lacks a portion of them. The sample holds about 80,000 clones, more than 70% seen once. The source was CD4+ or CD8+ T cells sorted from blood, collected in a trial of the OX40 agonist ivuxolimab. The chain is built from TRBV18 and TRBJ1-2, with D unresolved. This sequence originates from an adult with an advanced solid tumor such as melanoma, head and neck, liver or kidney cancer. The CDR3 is CASSPEGYYGYTF. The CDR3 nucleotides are TGTGCCAGCTCACCAGAGGGCTACTATGGCTACACCTTC.